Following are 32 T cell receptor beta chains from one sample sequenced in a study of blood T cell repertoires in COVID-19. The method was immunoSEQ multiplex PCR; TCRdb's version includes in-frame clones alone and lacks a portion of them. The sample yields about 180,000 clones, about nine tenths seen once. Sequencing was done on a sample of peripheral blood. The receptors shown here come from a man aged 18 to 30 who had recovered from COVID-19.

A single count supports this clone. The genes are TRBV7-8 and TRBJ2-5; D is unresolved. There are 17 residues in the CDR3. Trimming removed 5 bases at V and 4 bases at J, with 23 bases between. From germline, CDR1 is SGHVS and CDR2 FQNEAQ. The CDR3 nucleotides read TGTGCCAGCAGCCTCCCCCAAGCCTCGCGGTCGGGAGAGACCCAGTACTTC. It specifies CASSLPQASRSGETQYF.

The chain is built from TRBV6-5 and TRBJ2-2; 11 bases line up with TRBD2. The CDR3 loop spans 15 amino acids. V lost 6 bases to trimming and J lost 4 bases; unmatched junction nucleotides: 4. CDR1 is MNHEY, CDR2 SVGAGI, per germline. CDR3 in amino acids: CASSTGTSGTGELFF. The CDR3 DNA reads TGTGCCAGCAGCACCGGGACTAGCGGCACCGGGGAGCTGTTTTTT.

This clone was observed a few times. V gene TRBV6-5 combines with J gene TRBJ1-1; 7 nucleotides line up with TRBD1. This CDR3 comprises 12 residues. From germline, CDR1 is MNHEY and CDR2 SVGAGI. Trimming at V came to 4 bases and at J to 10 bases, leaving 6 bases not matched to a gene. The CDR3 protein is CASSLQGFGAFF. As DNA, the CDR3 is TGTGCCAGCAGTTTACAGGGGTTCGGAGCTTTCTTT.

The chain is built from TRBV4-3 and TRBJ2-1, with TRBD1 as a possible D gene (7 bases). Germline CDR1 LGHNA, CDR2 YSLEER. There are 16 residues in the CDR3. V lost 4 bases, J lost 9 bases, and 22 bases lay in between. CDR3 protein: CASSPGGGGASGEQFF. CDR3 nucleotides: TGCGCCAGCAGCCCCGGCGGAGGGGGCGCATCAGGTGAGCAGTTCTTC.

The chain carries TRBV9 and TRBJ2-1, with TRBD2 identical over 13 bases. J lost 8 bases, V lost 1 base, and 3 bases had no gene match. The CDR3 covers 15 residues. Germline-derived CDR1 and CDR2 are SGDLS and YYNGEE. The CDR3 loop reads CASSVRTSGSHEQFF. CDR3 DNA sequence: TGTGCCAGCAGCGTAAGGACTAGCGGGAGTCATGAGCAGTTCTTC.

The CDR3 is CASSLTQGEKLFF. The CDR3 region has the DNA TGTGCCAGCAGCCTGACACAGGGGGAAAAACTGTTTTTT. The V and J genes are TRBV3-1 (or the pseudogene TRBV3-2) and TRBJ1-4; 7 bases are a match to TRBD1. Germline assignment: CDR1 LGHDT and CDR2 YNNKEL (reference sequence). V shed 4 bases, J shed 8 bases, and the junction held 4 bases outside the gene matches. The CDR3 extends over 13 amino acids.

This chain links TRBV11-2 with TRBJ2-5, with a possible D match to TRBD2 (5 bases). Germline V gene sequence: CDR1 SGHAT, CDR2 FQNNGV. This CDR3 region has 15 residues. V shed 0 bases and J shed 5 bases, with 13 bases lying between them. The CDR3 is CASSLETGSGETQYF. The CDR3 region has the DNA TGTGCCAGCAGCTTAGAGACGGGGTCGGGGGAGACCCAGTACTTC. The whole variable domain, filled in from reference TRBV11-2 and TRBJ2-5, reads EAGVAQSPRYKIIEKRQSVAFWCNPISGHATLYWYQQILGQGPKLLIQFQNNGVVDDSQLPKDRFSAERLKGVDSTLKIQPAKLEDSAVYLCASSLETGSGETQYFGPGTRLLVL.

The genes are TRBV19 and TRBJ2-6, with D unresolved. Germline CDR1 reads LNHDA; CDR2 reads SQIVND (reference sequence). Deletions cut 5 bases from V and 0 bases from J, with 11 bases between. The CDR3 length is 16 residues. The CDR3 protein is CASSLFIRSGANVLTF. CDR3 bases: TGTGCCAGTAGTCTATTTATCCGCTCTGGGGCCAACGTCCTGACTTTC.

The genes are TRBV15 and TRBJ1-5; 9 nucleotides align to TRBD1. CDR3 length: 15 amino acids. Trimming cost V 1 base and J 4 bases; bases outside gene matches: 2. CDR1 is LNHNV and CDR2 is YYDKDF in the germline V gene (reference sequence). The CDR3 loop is CATSRAGQGNQPQHF. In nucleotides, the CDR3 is TGTGCCACCAGCAGAGCCGGACAGGGGAATCAGCCCCAGCATTTT.

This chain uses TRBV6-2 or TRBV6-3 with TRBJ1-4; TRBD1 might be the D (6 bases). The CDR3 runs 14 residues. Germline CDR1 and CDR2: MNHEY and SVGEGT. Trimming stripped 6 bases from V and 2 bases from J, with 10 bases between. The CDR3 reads CASSYRGTNEKLFF. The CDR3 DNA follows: TGTGCCAGCAGCTATAGGGGGACTAATGAAAAACTGTTTTTT.

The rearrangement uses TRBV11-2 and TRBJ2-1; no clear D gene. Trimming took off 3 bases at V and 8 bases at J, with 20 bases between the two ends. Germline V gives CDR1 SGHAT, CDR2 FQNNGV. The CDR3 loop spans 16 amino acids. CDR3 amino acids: CASSFHGSLGNHEQFF. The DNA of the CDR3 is TGTGCCAGCAGCTTTCACGGGTCCCTCGGAAATCATGAGCAGTTCTTC.

The CDR3 spells CASSPLAGERDNEQFF. In DNA, the CDR3 is TGTGCCAGCAGTCCCCTAGCGGGAGAGCGAGACAATGAGCAGTTCTTC. This chain joins TRBV27 and TRBJ2-1; 10 bases map to TRBD2. CDR3 length equals 16 residues. Germline loops: CDR1 MNHEY, CDR2 SMNVEV (reference sequence). Trimming took 5 bases from V and 5 from J; bases not matched to a gene: 9.

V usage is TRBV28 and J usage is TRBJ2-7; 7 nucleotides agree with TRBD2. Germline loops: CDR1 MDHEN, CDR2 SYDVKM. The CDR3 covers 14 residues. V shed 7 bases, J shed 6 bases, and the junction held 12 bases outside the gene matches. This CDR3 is CASTPGGSSGEQYF. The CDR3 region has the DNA TGTGCCAGCACTCCGGGGGGAAGTTCGGGCGAGCAGTACTTC.

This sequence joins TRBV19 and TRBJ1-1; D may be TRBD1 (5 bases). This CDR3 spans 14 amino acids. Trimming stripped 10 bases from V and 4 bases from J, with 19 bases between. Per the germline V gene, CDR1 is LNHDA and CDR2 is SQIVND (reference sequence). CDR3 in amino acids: CATWGREGSTEAFF. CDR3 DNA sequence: TGTGCCACCTGGGGGAGGGAGGGGAGCACTGAAGCTTTCTTT. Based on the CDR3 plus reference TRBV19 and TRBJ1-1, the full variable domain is DGGITQSPKYLFRKEGQNVTLSCEQNLNHDAMYWYRQDPGQGLRLIYYSQIVNDFQKGDIAEGYSVSREKKESFPLTVTSAQKNPTAFYLCATWGREGSTEAFFGQGTRLTVV.

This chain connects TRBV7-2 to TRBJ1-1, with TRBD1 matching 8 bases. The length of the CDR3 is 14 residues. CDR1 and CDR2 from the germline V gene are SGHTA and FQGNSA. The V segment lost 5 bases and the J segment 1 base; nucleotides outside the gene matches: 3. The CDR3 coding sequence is TGTGCCAGCAGCCAGGGGGCTTGGAACACTGAAGCTTTCTTT. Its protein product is CASSQGAWNTEAFF.

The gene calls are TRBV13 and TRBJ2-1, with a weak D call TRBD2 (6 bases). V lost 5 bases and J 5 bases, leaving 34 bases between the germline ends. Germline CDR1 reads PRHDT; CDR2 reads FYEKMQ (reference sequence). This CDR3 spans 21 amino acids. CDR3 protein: CASSLNRGTSHGLATDNEQFF. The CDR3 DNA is TGTGCCAGCAGCCTGAACCGTGGGACTTCCCACGGACTCGCAACGGACAATGAGCAGTTCTTC.

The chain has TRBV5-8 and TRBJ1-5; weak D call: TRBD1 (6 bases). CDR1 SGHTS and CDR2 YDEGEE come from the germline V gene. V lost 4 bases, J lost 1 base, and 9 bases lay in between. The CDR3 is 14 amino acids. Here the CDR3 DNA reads TGTGCCAGCAGCCTGGGGACAAGCAATCAGCCCCAGCATTTT. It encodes CASSLGTSNQPQHF.

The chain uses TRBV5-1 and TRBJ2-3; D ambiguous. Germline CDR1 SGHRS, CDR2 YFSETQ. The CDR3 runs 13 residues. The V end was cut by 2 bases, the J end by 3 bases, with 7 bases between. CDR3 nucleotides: TGCGCCAGCAGCTTTTCAGATACAGATACGCAGTATTTT. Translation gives CASSFSDTDTQYF. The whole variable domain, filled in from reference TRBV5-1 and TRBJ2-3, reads KAGVTQTPRYLIKTRGQQVTLSCSPISGHRSVSWYQQTPGQGLQFLFEYFSETQRNKGNFPGRFSGRQFSNSRSEMNVSTLELGDSALYLCASSFSDTDTQYFGPGTRLTVL.

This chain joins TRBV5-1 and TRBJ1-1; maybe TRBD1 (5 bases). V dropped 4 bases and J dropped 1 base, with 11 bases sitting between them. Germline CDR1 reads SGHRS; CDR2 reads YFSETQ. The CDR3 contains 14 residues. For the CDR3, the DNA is TGCGCCAGCAGCCCGGGACTTAGGAACACTGAAGCTTTCTTT. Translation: CASSPGLRNTEAFF. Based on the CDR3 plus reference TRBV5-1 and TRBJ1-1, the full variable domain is KAGVTQTPRYLIKTRGQQVTLSCSPISGHRSVSWYQQTPGQGLQFLFEYFSETQRNKGNFPGRFSGRQFSNSRSEMNVSTLELGDSALYLCASSPGLRNTEAFFGQGTRLTVV.

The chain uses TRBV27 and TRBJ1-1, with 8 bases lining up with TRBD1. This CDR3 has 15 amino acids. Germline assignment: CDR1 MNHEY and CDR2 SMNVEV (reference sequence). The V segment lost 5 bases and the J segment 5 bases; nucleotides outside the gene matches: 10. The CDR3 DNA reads TGTGCCAGCAGTCTAAAGACAGGGGTAAGGACTGAAGCTTTCTTT. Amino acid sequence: CASSLKTGVRTEAFF.

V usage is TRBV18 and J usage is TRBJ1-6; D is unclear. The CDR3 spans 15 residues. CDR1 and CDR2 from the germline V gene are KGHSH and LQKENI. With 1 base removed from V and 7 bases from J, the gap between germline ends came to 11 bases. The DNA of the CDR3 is TGTGCCAGCTCACCACGGGAGCCAAGGAATTCACCCCTCCACTTT. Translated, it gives CASSPREPRNSPLHF.

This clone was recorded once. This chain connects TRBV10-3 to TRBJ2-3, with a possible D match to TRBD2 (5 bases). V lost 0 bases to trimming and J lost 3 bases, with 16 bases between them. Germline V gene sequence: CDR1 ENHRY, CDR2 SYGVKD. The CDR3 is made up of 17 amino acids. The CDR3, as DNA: TGTGCCATCAGTGAGTCTGCTCCTAGCAGCGTGACAGATACGCAGTATTTT. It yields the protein CAISESAPSSVTDTQYF.

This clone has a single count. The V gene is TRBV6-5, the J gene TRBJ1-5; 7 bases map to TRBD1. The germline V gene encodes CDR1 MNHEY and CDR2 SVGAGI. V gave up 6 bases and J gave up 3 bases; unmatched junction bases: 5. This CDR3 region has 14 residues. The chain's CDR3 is CASSADRVNQPQHF. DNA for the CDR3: TGTGCCAGCAGCGCAGACAGGGTCAATCAGCCCCAGCATTTT.

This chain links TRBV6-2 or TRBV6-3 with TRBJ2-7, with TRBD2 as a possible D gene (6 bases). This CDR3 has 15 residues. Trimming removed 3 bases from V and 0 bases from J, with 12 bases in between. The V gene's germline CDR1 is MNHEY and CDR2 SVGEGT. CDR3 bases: TGTGCCAGCAGTTATTCACGGACTACCTCCTACGAGCAGTACTTC. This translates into CASSYSRTTSYEQYF.

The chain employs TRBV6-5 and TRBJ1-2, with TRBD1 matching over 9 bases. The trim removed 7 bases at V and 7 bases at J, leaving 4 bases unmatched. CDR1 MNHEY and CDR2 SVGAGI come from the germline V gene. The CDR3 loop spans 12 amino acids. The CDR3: CASTGTGSGYTF. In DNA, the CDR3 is TGTGCCAGCACCGGGACAGGGAGTGGCTACACCTTC.

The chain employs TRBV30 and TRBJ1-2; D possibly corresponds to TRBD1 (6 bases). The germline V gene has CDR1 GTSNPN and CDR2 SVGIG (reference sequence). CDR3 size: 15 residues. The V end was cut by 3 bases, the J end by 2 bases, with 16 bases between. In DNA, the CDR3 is TGTGCCTGGAGACAGAAGGGGGGGGTAAACTATGGCTACACCTTC. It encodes CAWRQKGGVNYGYTF.

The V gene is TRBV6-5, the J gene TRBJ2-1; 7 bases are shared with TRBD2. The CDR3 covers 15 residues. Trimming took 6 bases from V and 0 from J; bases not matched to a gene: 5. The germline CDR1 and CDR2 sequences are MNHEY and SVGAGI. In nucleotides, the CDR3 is TGTGCCAGCAGCGCTAGCGGTAACTCCTACAATGAGCAGTTCTTC. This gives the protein CASSASGNSYNEQFF.

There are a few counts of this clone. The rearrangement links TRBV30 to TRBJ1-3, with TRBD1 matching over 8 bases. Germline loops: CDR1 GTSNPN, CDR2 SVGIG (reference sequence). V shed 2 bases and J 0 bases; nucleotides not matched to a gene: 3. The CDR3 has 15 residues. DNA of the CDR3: TGTGCCTGGAGTATTACAGGGGGCTCTGGAAACACCATATATTTT. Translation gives CAWSITGGSGNTIYF.

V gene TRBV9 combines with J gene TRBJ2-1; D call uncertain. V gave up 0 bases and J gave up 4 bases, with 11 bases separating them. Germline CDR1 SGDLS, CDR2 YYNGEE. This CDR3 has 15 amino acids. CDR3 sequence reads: CASSVGSGGYNEQFF. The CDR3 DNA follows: TGTGCCAGCAGCGTAGGTTCTGGCGGTTACAATGAGCAGTTCTTC. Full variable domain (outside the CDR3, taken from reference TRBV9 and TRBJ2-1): DSGVTQTPKHLITATGQRVTLRCSPRSGDLSVYWYQQSLDQGLQFLIQYYNGEERAKGNILERFSAQQFPDLHSELNLSSLELGDSALYFCASSVGSGGYNEQFFGPGTRLTVL.

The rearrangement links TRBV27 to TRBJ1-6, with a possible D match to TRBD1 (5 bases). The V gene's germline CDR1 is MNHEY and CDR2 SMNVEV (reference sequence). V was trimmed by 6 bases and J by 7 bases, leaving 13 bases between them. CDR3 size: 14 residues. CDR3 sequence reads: CASRRTSLNSPLHF. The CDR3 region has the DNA TGTGCCAGCAGACGGACAAGCCTCAATTCACCCCTCCACTTT.

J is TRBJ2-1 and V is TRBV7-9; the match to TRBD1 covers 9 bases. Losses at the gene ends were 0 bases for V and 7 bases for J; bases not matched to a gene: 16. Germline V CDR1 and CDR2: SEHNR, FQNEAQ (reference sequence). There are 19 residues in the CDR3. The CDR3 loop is CASSLAKRGWTGESNEQFF. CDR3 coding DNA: TGTGCCAGCAGCTTAGCTAAAAGAGGGTGGACAGGGGAGAGTAATGAGCAGTTCTTC. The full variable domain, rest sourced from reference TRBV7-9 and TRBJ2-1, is DTGVSQNPRHKITKRGQNVTFRCDPISEHNRLYWYRQTLGQGPEFLTYFQNEAQLEKSRLLSDRFSAERPKGSFSTLEIQRTEQGDSAMYLCASSLAKRGWTGESNEQFFGPGTRLTVL.

Here the CDR3 reads CASSTSPGARYEQYF. The CDR3 bases are TGTGCCAGCAGCACATCCCCAGGGGCCAGGTACGAGCAGTACTTC. This rearrangement joins TRBV7-2 to TRBJ2-7; D is possibly TRBD1 (6 bases). The CDR3 length is 15 residues. Germline loops: CDR1 SGHTA, CDR2 FQGNSA. Between the trimmed V and J ends, which lost 5 bases and 4 bases, there was a span of 18 bases.